A single sample is the source of the 30 T cell receptor beta chains below, sequenced in a study of T cells in Graves' hyperthyroidism and ophthalmopathy. RNA transcripts provided the source from which TCR beta CDR3 regions were amplified. A first-round RT-PCR of the TCR CDR3 used the HTBI primer set. TCRdb reanalysed the multiplex PCR reads using MiXCR and keeps one entry per CDR3 protein. The table shows about 590,000 distinct CDR3 sequences, with approximately 14% occurring only once. Sequenced: blood. Receptors originate from a woman aged 25 to 39 with Graves' hyperthyroidism.

This clonotype was seen ten or more times. This chain uses TRBV7-9 with TRBJ1-1, with D hard to call. The CDR3 covers 12 residues. Germline CDR1 SEHNR, CDR2 FQNEAQ (reference sequence). V shed 5 bases and J shed 6 bases, with 10 bases lying between them. The CDR3 DNA sequence: TGTGCCAGCAGCCCAACGTGGGCTGAAGCTTTCTTT. Translation: CASSPTWAEAFF.

This clonotype was detected ten times or more. The chain combines TRBV12-3 or TRBV12-4 with TRBJ1-1; 10 nucleotides line up with TRBD1. The junction had 3 bases not matched to a gene; V was cut back by 7 bases and J by 4 bases. This CDR3 spans 13 amino acids. The CDR3: CASMGTGVTEAFF. The CDR3, as DNA: TGTGCCAGCATGGGGACAGGGGTCACTGAAGCTTTCTTT.

Note on this clonotype: This sequence may be a read error, since a much larger clone differs from it by one base. The conserved phenylalanine or tryptophan normally closing the CDR3 is absent here, so this likely arose from a read error. The chain recombines TRBV20-1 with TRBJ2-5; a possible D gene is TRBD2 (5 bases). The CDR3 is 13 residues long. V was clipped by 1 base and J by 2 bases, with 8 bases between them. CDR1 is DFQATT, CDR2 SNEGSKA, per germline (reference sequence). CDR3 region: CSARGWEQETQYL. CDR3 bases: TGCAGTGCTAGAGGGTGGGAGCAAGAGACCCAGTACCTC.

Ten or more counts support this clonotype. V gene TRBV18 combines with J gene TRBJ1-2; a weak D match, TRBD1 (6 bases). CDR1 is KGHSH and CDR2 is LQKENI in the germline V gene. Trimming shortened V by 2 bases and J by 6 bases, and 13 bases separated the two germline ends. The CDR3 is 14 residues long. In DNA form, the CDR3 reads TGTGCCAGCTCACCAACAGGGCCCAACGATGGCTACACCTTC. It codes for CASSPTGPNDGYTF.

This clonotype was recorded many times. This sequence joins TRBV13 and TRBJ2-7, with a possible D match to TRBD2 (6 bases). V lost 0 bases and J lost 4, with 22 bases in between. CDR3 length: 18 amino acids. CDR1 and CDR2 from the germline V gene are PRHDT and FYEKMQ (reference sequence). CDR3 nucleotide sequence: TGTGCCAGCAGCTTAGGCTATTCTCCGGGAAGCGGGCAATACGAGCAGTACTTC. This gives the protein CASSLGYSPGSGQYEQYF.

This clonotype was found a few times. J is TRBJ2-3 and V is TRBV20-1; 9 nucleotides align to TRBD2. Per germline, CDR1 DFQATT and CDR2 SNEGSKA (reference sequence). V lost 6 bases and J lost 11; bases outside the gene matches: 15. CDR3 length: 14 residues. The CDR3 protein is CSAHGAGGPEMQYF. CDR3 coding DNA: TGCAGTGCCCACGGGGCGGGAGGGCCGGAGATGCAGTATTTT.

The CDR3 region is CASSRTSGRGSTDTQYF. Written as DNA, the CDR3 is TGTGCCAGCAGCCGGACTAGCGGGAGGGGAAGCACAGATACGCAGTATTTT. The chain is built from TRBV6-1 and TRBJ2-3; 15 nucleotides agree with TRBD2. With V trimmed by 6 bases and J by 0 bases, 4 bases remained unmatched. Germline-derived CDR1 and CDR2 are MNHNS and SASEGT. The CDR3 is 17 residues long.

The CDR3 loop is CSVLPESLPNEKLFF. The DNA for the CDR3 is TGCAGCGTCCTCCCGGAGAGTTTGCCTAATGAAAAACTGTTTTTT. This chain links TRBV29-1 with TRBJ1-4; D gene ambiguous. The CDR3 is made up of 15 amino acids. V lost 6 bases to trimming and J lost 3 bases, with 17 bases between them. Per the germline V gene, CDR1 is SQVTM and CDR2 is ANQGSEA.

This clonotype has just a few counts. The rearrangement uses TRBV20-1 and TRBJ2-3; D remains ambiguous. CDR1 and CDR2 from the germline V gene are DFQATT and SNEGSKA (reference sequence). V dropped 3 bases and J dropped 0 bases, with 10 bases sitting between them. This CDR3 is built from 14 residues. Here the CDR3 reads CSASPPGSTDTQYF. As DNA, the CDR3 is TGCAGTGCTAGCCCCCCCGGCAGCACAGATACGCAGTATTTT.

This clonotype was detected many times. This rearrangement joins TRBV20-1 to TRBJ2-1; perhaps TRBD2 as D (6 bases). This CDR3 is 15 amino acids long. Deletions cut 0 bases from V and 2 bases from J, with 11 bases between. The V gene's germline CDR1 is DFQATT and CDR2 SNEGSKA (reference sequence). The CDR3 DNA reads TGCAGTGCTAGAGAGGACTACAAAACCTACAATGAGCAGTTCTTC. Amino acid sequence: CSAREDYKTYNEQFF.

This clonotype showed up many times. The chain is built from TRBV2 and TRBJ1-6; TRBD1 matches 8 bases. Germline CDR1 SNHLY, CDR2 FYNNEI. The CDR3 has 17 residues. With V trimmed by 7 bases and J by 6 bases, 14 bases remained unmatched. CDR3 nucleotides: TGTGCCAGCACCACTAGTCAGGGCAGGGGGCTTAATTCACCCCTCCACTTT. It codes for CASTTSQGRGLNSPLHF.

This clonotype was found many times. The rearrangement links TRBV7-2 to TRBJ2-2, with D possibly matching TRBD2 (6 bases). The V gene's germline CDR1 is SGHTA and CDR2 FQGNSA. The V and J ends lost 5 bases and 6 bases respectively, with 16 bases between them. The CDR3 runs to 15 residues. CDR3 sequence reads: CASSREVASAGELFF. In DNA, the CDR3 is TGTGCCAGCAGCAGAGAGGTCGCTAGCGCCGGGGAGCTGTTTTTT.

This clonotype was detected ten times or more. The chain couples TRBV3-1 to TRBJ2-3, with D uncertain. There are 13 residues in the CDR3. The germline V gene has CDR1 LGHDT and CDR2 YNNKEL (reference sequence). V lost 9 bases and J lost 2, with 12 bases in between. The CDR3 loop reads CASSHSHTDTQYF. For the CDR3, the DNA is TGTGCCAGTTCCCACTCCCACACAGATACGCAGTATTTT.

Ten or more counts support this clonotype. The rearrangement uses TRBV29-1 and TRBJ2-7, with TRBD1 identical over 7 bases. This CDR3 spans 13 amino acids. Germline CDR1 reads SQVTM; CDR2 reads ANQGSEA. V lost 1 base, J lost 5 bases, and 5 bases stayed unmatched. In nucleotides, the CDR3 is TGCAGCGTTGAAGCGGTAGGGGGCGACGAGCAGTACTTC. Its protein is CSVEAVGGDEQYF.

CDR3 residues: CASSLVADSPGQYF. The CDR3 DNA sequence: TGCGCCAGCAGCCTAGTGGCGGACAGTCCGGGCCAGTACTTC. This rearrangement joins TRBV5-1 to TRBJ2-5; weak D call: TRBD1 (6 bases). Trimming left V 4 bases short and J 10 bases short, with 20 bases between. Per germline, CDR1 SGHRS and CDR2 YFSETQ. This CDR3 has 14 residues.

The rearrangement links TRBV19 to TRBJ1-1; D may be TRBD1 (6 bases). Between the trimmed V and J ends, which lost 5 bases and 0 bases, there was a span of 13 bases. The CDR3 contains 15 residues. The germline gives CDR1 LNHDA, CDR2 SQIVND (reference sequence). This CDR3 reads CASSLAGGVNTEAFF. The CDR3 DNA reads as TGTGCCAGTAGTCTGGCGGGGGGCGTGAACACTGAAGCTTTCTTT.

The chain has TRBV28 and TRBJ1-6, with a weak D call TRBD1 (6 bases). CDR3 length: 14 amino acids. The V end was cut by 6 bases, the J end by 4 bases, with 10 bases between. In germline, CDR1 is MDHEN, CDR2 SYDVKM. This CDR3 reads CASSLQGYNSPLHF. The CDR3 bases are TGTGCCAGCAGCTTACAGGGTTATAATTCACCCCTCCACTTT.

In its sample, this clonotype was seen many times. The V gene is TRBV20-1, the J gene TRBJ2-7; possible D gene TRBD2, 5 bases. The CDR3 totals 14 residues. Trimming shortened V by 3 bases and J by 0 bases, and 12 bases separated the two germline ends. Germline CDR1 reads DFQATT; CDR2 reads SNEGSKA (reference sequence). CDR3 residues: CSARGSGSSYEQYF. In DNA form, the CDR3 reads TGCAGTGCTAGGGGGAGTGGGAGCTCCTACGAGCAGTACTTC.

CDR3 loop: CASTRTWGISGNTIYF. In nucleotides, the CDR3 is TGTGCCAGCACTAGGACCTGGGGGATCTCTGGAAACACCATATATTTT. The chain joins TRBV25-1 to TRBJ1-3; perhaps TRBD1 as D (5 bases). Germline V gene lookup returns CDR1 MGHDK and CDR2 SYGVNS. V dropped 7 bases and J dropped 0 bases, with 16 bases sitting between them. The length of the CDR3 is 16 residues.

To note about this clonotype: A junction boundary mismatches the germline segment, possibly from a read error. This chain connects TRBV27 to TRBJ1-5, with D possibly matching TRBD1 (5 bases). The CDR3 runs to 14 residues. The germline gives CDR1 MNHEY, CDR2 SMNVEV (reference sequence). The CDR3 DNA is TGTGCCAGCAGTTCTTGGGGGAGCAGTCAGCCCCAGCATTTT. Its translation: CASSSWGSSQPQHF.

This clonotype was seen many times. The rearrangement links TRBV12-3 or TRBV12-4 to TRBJ1-3; a weak D match, TRBD1 (5 bases). This CDR3 has 16 residues. The ends were cut back, 7 bases at V and 0 bases at J, with 16 bases in the middle. CDR3 coding DNA: TGTGCCAGCAACCTACCCCGGGGCCGCTCTGGAAACACCATATATTTT. Its protein is CASNLPRGRSGNTIYF.

In its sample, this clonotype was seen a few times. This chain uses TRBV9 with TRBJ2-2, with D perhaps assigned TRBD1 or TRBD2 (5 bases each). The V end was cut by 0 bases, the J end by 4 bases, with 10 bases between. The CDR3 totals 15 residues. Germline assignment: CDR1 SGDLS and CDR2 YYNGEE. The chain's CDR3 is CASSVVQGPTGELFF. CDR3 bases: TGTGCCAGCAGCGTAGTTCAGGGACCCACCGGGGAGCTGTTTTTT.

This clonotype was seen only a few times. The chain employs TRBV28 and TRBJ2-7, with unresolved D. Trimming removed 6 bases at V and 2 bases at J, with 14 bases between. This CDR3 is built from 14 residues. The germline V gene encodes CDR1 MDHEN and CDR2 SYDVKM. The CDR3 reads CASSPHPRTYEQYF. The CDR3 DNA is TGTGCCAGCAGCCCGCATCCTAGGACCTACGAGCAGTACTTC.

The sample holds a few counts of this clonotype. The chain has TRBV2 and TRBJ1-4; perhaps TRBD1 as D (5 bases). Trimming removed 6 bases at V and 8 bases at J, with 13 bases between. Germline loops: CDR1 SNHLY, CDR2 FYNNEI. There are 13 residues in the CDR3. CDR3 in DNA: TGTGCCAGCAGACCCGGGGCCGGAGAAAAACTGTTTTTT. This codes for CASRPGAGEKLFF.

This clonotype was seen a few times. V gene TRBV6-1 combines with J gene TRBJ1-2; 8 bases map to TRBD1. CDR1 is MNHNS and CDR2 is SASEGT in the germline V gene. After removal of 7 bases from V and 7 bases from J, the junction contained 14 bases not matched to a gene. This CDR3 is built from 15 residues. CDR3 DNA sequence: TGTGCCAGCATCCGCCTACAGGGGGTAGGCGCTGGCTACACCTTC. This sequence encodes CASIRLQGVGAGYTF.

This clonotype was counted many times. The V call is TRBV5-6, the J call TRBJ2-7; 9 nucleotides align to TRBD2. The CDR3 sequence is 15 residues long. V shed 1 base and J 7 bases; nucleotides not matched to a gene: 9. The V gene's germline CDR1 is SGHDT and CDR2 YYEEEE. CDR3 loop: CASSLSPSGIGEQYF. DNA for the CDR3: TGTGCCAGCAGCTTGTCTCCTAGCGGGATCGGTGAGCAGTACTTC. Supplemented by reference TRBV5-6 and TRBJ2-7, the full variable domain reads DAGVTQSPTHLIKTRGQQVTLRCSPKSGHDTVSWYQQALGQGPQFIFQYYEEEERQRGNFPDRFSGHQFPNYSSELNVNALLLGDSALYLCASSLSPSGIGEQYFGPGTRLTVT.

This clonotype was picked up a small number of times. This chain joins TRBV5-1 and TRBJ2-2, with D tentatively TRBD1 (6 bases). Between the trimmed V and J ends, which lost 4 bases and 3 bases, there was a span of 19 bases. CDR1 is SGHRS, CDR2 YFSETQ, per germline. There are 17 residues in the CDR3. CDR3 in amino acids: CASSIPLDRSDTGELFF. The DNA of the CDR3 is TGCGCCAGCAGCATACCGCTTGACAGGTCCGACACCGGGGAGCTGTTTTTT.

This clonotype has a count of ten or more. This chain links TRBV7-9 with TRBJ1-2; D remains unclear. Between the trimmed V and J ends, which lost 7 bases and 7 bases, there was a span of 19 bases. The CDR3 has 14 residues. Germline values: CDR1 SEHNR, CDR2 FQNEAQ (reference sequence). The chain's CDR3 is CASIPPSGFSGYTF. The CDR3 DNA is TGTGCCAGCATACCCCCCTCGGGGTTCTCTGGCTACACCTTC.

This clonotype has ten or more counts. The chain carries TRBV5-8 and TRBJ2-3; D unresolved. CDR3 length: 14 amino acids. V was clipped by 2 bases and J by 2 bases, with 9 bases between them. The germline V gene encodes CDR1 SGHTS and CDR2 YDEGEE. CDR3 sequence reads: CASSFGPFTDTQYF. CDR3 DNA sequence: TGTGCCAGCAGCTTTGGACCCTTCACAGATACGCAGTATTTT.

This clonotype was detected many times. For the CDR3, the DNA is TGCAGTGCTTGGACAGGCTCAAATCAGCCCCAGCATTTT. Translating gives CSAWTGSNQPQHF. The V gene is TRBV20-1, the J gene TRBJ1-5, with 7 bases aligning to TRBD1. Germline trimming cut 5 bases from V and 4 bases from J; bases unmatched to any gene: 5. CDR3 length: 13 residues. The V gene's germline CDR1 is DFQATT and CDR2 SNEGSKA (reference sequence).